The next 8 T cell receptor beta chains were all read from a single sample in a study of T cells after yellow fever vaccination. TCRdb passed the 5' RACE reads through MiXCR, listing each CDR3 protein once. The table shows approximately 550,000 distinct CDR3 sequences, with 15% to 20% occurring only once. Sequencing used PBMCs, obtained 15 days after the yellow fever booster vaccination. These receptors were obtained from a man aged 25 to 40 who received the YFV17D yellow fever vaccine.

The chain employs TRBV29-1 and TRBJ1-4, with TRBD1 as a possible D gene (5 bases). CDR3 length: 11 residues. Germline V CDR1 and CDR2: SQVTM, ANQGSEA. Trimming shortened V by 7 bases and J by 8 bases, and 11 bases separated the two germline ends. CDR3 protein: CSAPRGEKLFF. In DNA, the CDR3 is TGCAGCGCCCCCCGGGGGGAAAAACTGTTTTTT.

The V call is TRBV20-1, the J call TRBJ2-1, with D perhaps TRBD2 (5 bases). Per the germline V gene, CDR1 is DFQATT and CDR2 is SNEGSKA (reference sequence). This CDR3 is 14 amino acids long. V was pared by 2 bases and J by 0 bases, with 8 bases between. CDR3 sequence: CSARMGSSYNEQFF. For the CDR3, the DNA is TGCAGTGCTAGAATGGGGAGCTCCTACAATGAGCAGTTCTTC.

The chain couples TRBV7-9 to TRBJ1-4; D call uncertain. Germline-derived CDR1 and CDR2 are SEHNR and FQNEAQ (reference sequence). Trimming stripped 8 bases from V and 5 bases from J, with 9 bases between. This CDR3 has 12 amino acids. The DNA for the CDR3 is TGTGCCAGCGGGCAGTTAAATGAAAAACTGTTTTTT. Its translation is CASGQLNEKLFF.

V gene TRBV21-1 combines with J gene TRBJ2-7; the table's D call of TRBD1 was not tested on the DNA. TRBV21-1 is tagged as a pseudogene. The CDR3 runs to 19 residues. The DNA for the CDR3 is TGTGCCAGCAGCAAGAGGCTAGCGGCTACTATCACAGGATCCTACGAGCAGTACTTC. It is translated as CASSKRLAATITGSYEQYF.

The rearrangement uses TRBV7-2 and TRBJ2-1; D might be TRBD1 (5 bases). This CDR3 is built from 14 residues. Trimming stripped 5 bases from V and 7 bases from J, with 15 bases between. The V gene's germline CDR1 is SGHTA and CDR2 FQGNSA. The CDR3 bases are TGTGCCAGCAGCCCTCCCGGCAGGGTTAATGAGCAGTTCTTC. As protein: CASSPPGRVNEQFF.

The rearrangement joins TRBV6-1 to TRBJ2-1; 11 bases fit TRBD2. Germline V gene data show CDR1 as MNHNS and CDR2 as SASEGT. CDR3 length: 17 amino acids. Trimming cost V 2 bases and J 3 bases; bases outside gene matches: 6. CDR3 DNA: TGTGCCAGCAGTGAAACGGGACTAGCGGCAATCTACAATGAGCAGTTCTTC. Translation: CASSETGLAAIYNEQFF.

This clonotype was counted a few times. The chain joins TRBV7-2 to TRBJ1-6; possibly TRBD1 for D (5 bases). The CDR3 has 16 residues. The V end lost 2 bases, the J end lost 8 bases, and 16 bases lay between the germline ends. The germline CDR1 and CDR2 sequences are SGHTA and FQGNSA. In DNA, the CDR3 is TGTGCCAGCAGCTTATTGGGTGAGGGGATGCATTCACCCCTCCACTTT. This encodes CASSLLGEGMHSPLHF.

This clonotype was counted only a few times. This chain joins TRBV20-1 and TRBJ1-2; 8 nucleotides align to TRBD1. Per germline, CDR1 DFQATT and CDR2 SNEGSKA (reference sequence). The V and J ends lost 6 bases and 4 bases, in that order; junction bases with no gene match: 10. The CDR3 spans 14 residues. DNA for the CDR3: TGCAGTGCACCGGACAGGGACTCTCTCTATGGCTACACCTTC. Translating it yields CSAPDRDSLYGYTF.